These 20 T cell receptor beta chains came from one sample sequenced in a study of technical replicates of blood from several donors (dated by TCRdb to the late 2010s). The library was prepared using the immunoSEQ multiplex PCR assay. TCRdb re-hosts the immuneACCESS table, in-frame sequences only. Its copies lack some clones; in the studies checked, an unresolved V gene accounts for under half of them, and the cause for the rest is not known. The sample table lists about 79,000 clones, about nine tenths of them with a count of one. 0.3% to 0.5% of the sample lies in the top ten. Sequences were obtained from T cells isolated from PBMCs. These receptors were collected from a human donor in good health. Some clones in this sample may be carry-over from other donors' samples.

J is TRBJ2-7 and V is TRBV7-9; possible D gene TRBD1, 6 bases. Trimming cost V 5 bases and J 3 bases, with 14 bases left between them. CDR3 length: 14 residues. CDR1 and CDR2 from the germline V gene are SEHNR and FQNEAQ (reference sequence). The CDR3 coding sequence is TGTGCCAGCAGCCCCCAGGACAGCTACTACGAGCAGTACTTC. Translated, it gives CASSPQDSYYEQYF.

This chain connects TRBV19 to TRBJ2-1; 8 bases fit TRBD2. The CDR3 length is 15 residues. Losses at the gene ends were 1 base for V and 4 bases for J; bases not matched to a gene: 3. Germline CDR1 and CDR2: LNHDA and SQIVND (reference sequence). CDR3 bases: TGTGCCAGTAGTATAGGAGCGGGAGAGTACAATGAGCAGTTCTTC. Translated: CASSIGAGEYNEQFF.

This sequence joins TRBV5-1 and TRBJ2-5; D is perhaps TRBD1 (5 bases). The CDR3 totals 14 residues. Germline V gene sequence: CDR1 SGHRS, CDR2 YFSETQ. V lost 0 bases and J 4 bases, leaving 10 bases between the germline ends. The CDR3 DNA follows: TGCGCCAGCAGCTTGGACCAGGGAAGAGAGACCCAGTACTTC. It encodes CASSLDQGRETQYF.

This rearrangement joins TRBV7-9 to TRBJ2-4; maybe TRBD2 (5 bases). V gave up 5 bases and J gave up 7 bases, with 12 bases separating them. Germline V gives CDR1 SEHNR, CDR2 FQNEAQ (reference sequence). The CDR3 has 13 residues. CDR3: CASSVPSTNIQYF. DNA of the CDR3: TGTGCCAGCAGCGTCCCTAGCACGAACATTCAGTACTTC.

V is TRBV7-3 and J is TRBJ2-7; D unresolved. The CDR3 runs to 14 residues. Germline CDR1 SGHTA, CDR2 FQGTGA. Trimming stripped 5 bases from V and 7 bases from J, with 18 bases between. For the CDR3, the DNA is TGTGCCAGCAGCCCGCTCAGAAGAATAAGTGAGCAGTACTTC. Translating gives CASSPLRRISEQYF. Based on the CDR3 plus reference TRBV7-3 and TRBJ2-7, the full variable domain is GAGVSQTPSNKVTEKGKYVELRCDPISGHTALYWYRQSLGQGPEFLIYFQGTGAADDSGLPNDRFFAVRPEGSVSTLKIQRTERGDSAVYLCASSPLRRISEQYFGPGTRLTVT.

The CDR3 is CASSLGQDNEQYF. The CDR3 bases are TGTGCCAGCAGCTTAGGACAGGACAACGAGCAGTACTTC. The V and J genes are TRBV11-2 and TRBJ2-7; D possibly corresponds to TRBD1 (6 bases). Germline V gene sequence: CDR1 SGHAT, CDR2 FQNNGV. V was shortened by 1 base and J by 5 bases, with 9 bases between the two germline ends. The length of the CDR3 is 13 residues.

CDR3 in amino acids: CASSQVAVIGSSYNEQFF. The CDR3 region has the DNA TGTGCCAGCAGCCAAGTAGCGGTGATTGGCTCCTCCTACAATGAGCAGTTCTTC. The chain is built from TRBV4-2 and TRBJ2-1; maybe TRBD2 (6 bases). Trimming pared 1 base from V and 0 bases from J, leaving 16 bases between. This CDR3 is built from 18 residues. CDR1 and CDR2 (germline): LGHNA, YNFKEQ.

The chain carries TRBV7-9 and TRBJ2-7; tentatively, D is TRBD1 (6 bases). V lost 2 bases and J lost 4, with 15 bases in between. The CDR3 extends over 15 amino acids. Germline V gives CDR1 SEHNR, CDR2 FQNEAQ (reference sequence). The chain's CDR3 is CASSLSGALRYEQYF. CDR3 bases: TGTGCCAGCAGCTTATCAGGGGCGCTTCGGTACGAGCAGTACTTC.

The chain employs TRBV4-1 and TRBJ2-5, with 12 bases fitting TRBD2. CDR1 is MGHRA, CDR2 YSYEKL, per germline. J lost 5 bases, V lost 4 bases, and 2 bases had no gene match. This CDR3 contains 14 residues. CDR3 nucleotides: TGCGCCAGCAGCCGGACTAGCGGGACCGAGACCCAGTACTTC. Translation: CASSRTSGTETQYF.

The CDR3 loop reads CAVKQGGPAYNEQFF. DNA for the CDR3: TGTGCCGTAAAGCAAGGGGGCCCGGCCTACAATGAGCAGTTCTTC. The chain combines TRBV6-5 with TRBJ2-1, with 7 bases that match TRBD1. V lost 11 bases, J lost 2 bases, and 12 bases stayed unmatched. This CDR3 has 15 residues. The germline gives CDR1 MNHEY, CDR2 SVGAGI.

The chain links TRBV9 to TRBJ2-1; D remains ambiguous. Germline V lookup: CDR1 SGDLS, CDR2 YYNGEE. With 0 bases removed from V and 6 bases from J, the gap between germline ends came to 7 bases. The CDR3 length is 13 residues. CDR3 loop: CASSVVESNEQFF. The DNA of the CDR3 is TGTGCCAGCAGCGTAGTAGAAAGCAATGAGCAGTTCTTC.

This sequence joins TRBV10-3 and TRBJ2-1; TRBD1 matches 9 bases. The CDR3 totals 19 residues. The junction had 21 bases not matched to a gene; V was cut back by 4 bases and J by 8 bases. CDR1 ENHRY and CDR2 SYGVKD come from the germline V gene. This CDR3 reads CAISATPLGTGRGGDEQFF. The CDR3 nucleotides read TGTGCCATCAGTGCAACGCCCCTCGGGACAGGGAGAGGGGGGGATGAGCAGTTCTTC.

V is TRBV5-6 and J is TRBJ2-7, with TRBD2 identical over 7 bases. The trim removed 6 bases at V and 0 bases at J, leaving 12 bases unmatched. Germline V gene sequence: CDR1 SGHDT, CDR2 YYEEEE. This CDR3 has 16 residues. CDR3 nucleotide sequence: TGTGCCAGCACCCCGGAGGGGAGGGCCCTCTCCTACGAGCAGTACTTC. Translated, it gives CASTPEGRALSYEQYF. The full variable domain, with the rest looked up from reference TRBV5-6 and TRBJ2-7, is DAGVTQSPTHLIKTRGQQVTLRCSPKSGHDTVSWYQQALGQGPQFIFQYYEEEERQRGNFPDRFSGHQFPNYSSELNVNALLLGDSALYLCASTPEGRALSYEQYFGPGTRLTVT.

This chain uses TRBV7-2 with TRBJ2-2; D perhaps matches TRBD2 (6 bases). V shed 5 bases and J shed 3 bases, with 7 bases lying between them. The CDR3 has 13 residues. The germline V gene has CDR1 SGHTA and CDR2 FQGNSA. The CDR3: CASSRDYTGELFF. CDR3 nucleotides: TGTGCCAGCAGCCGGGACTACACCGGGGAGCTGTTTTTT.

This chain connects TRBV7-6 to TRBJ2-2, with a possible D match to TRBD2 (6 bases). CDR1 is SGHVS, CDR2 FNYEAQ, per germline. With 3 bases removed from V and 7 bases from J, the gap between germline ends came to 15 bases. This CDR3 has 15 amino acids. CDR3 residues: CASSLSGTWGGELFF. CDR3 DNA: TGTGCCAGCAGCTTGTCCGGGACTTGGGGCGGGGAGCTGTTTTTT.

The chain has TRBV4-3 and TRBJ1-1, with D unclear. The CDR3 sequence is 16 residues long. Trimming removed 0 bases at V and 0 bases at J, with 11 bases between. Germline assignment: CDR1 LGHNA and CDR2 YSLEER. CDR3 region: CASSQDISVLNTEAFF. The CDR3 region has the DNA TGCGCCAGCAGCCAAGATATAAGCGTCCTGAACACTGAAGCTTTCTTT.

The chain has TRBV7-9 and TRBJ1-4; 7 bases fit TRBD1. V lost 4 bases and J lost 16; bases outside the gene matches: 9. CDR1 SEHNR and CDR2 FQNEAQ come from the germline V gene (reference sequence). CDR3 length: 12 residues. The CDR3 DNA sequence: TGTGCCAGCAGCTCTGGACAGGCCCGGGAGTTTTTT. This codes for CASSSGQAREFF.

This clone has a single count. V and J are TRBV6-6 and TRBJ2-3; perhaps TRBD2 as D (7 bases). The V end was cut by 6 bases, the J end by 0 bases, with 13 bases between. This CDR3 is 15 amino acids long. Per germline, CDR1 MNHNY and CDR2 SVGAGI (reference sequence). CDR3 protein: CASRGAAGSTDTQYF. The CDR3 DNA is TGTGCCAGCAGGGGGGCAGCGGGAAGCACAGATACGCAGTATTTT.

In this sample, this clone turned up a few times. The V gene is TRBV5-8, the J gene TRBJ1-1, with D tentatively TRBD1 (5 bases). Deletions cut 3 bases from V and 1 base from J, with 10 bases between. CDR3 size: 14 residues. Germline CDR1 reads SGHTS; CDR2 reads YDEGEE. This CDR3 reads CASSWGDRNTEAFF. Here the CDR3 DNA reads TGTGCCAGCAGCTGGGGCGACAGGAACACTGAAGCTTTCTTT.

V gene TRBV27 combines with J gene TRBJ2-2, with 12 bases matching TRBD1. The length of the CDR3 is 17 residues. Germline CDR1 MNHEY, CDR2 SMNVEV (reference sequence). V dropped 6 bases and J dropped 4; count of bases not matched to a gene: 9. This chain's CDR3 is CASRGQGARVFTGELFF. The DNA of the CDR3 is TGTGCCAGCAGGGGACAGGGGGCCAGGGTTTTCACCGGGGAGCTGTTTTTT.